The 5 T cell receptor beta chains given below trace back to one sample, sequenced in a study of a mutant IDH1 vaccine in newly diagnosed glioma. Time point described: week 23, last vaccination. Doses comprised 300 ug of mutant IDH1 20-mer peptide each, plus topical imiquimod. These receptors' targets are unknown. Sequenced by immunoSEQ multiplex PCR; TCRdb stores in-frame clones only, minus some. This sample has tens of thousands of clones, with roughly 85% found just once. The sequenced sample was PBMCs, obtained from a glioma patient whose treatment included an IDH1 peptide vaccine. These receptors came from a man aged 25 to 40 with glioma. Some clones in this sample may be carry-over from other donors' samples.

This chain uses TRBV4-2 with TRBJ2-2; 10 bases are shared with TRBD1. V lost 0 bases and J lost 7; bases outside the gene matches: 14. The CDR3 is made up of 19 amino acids. Germline V gene data show CDR1 as LGHNA and CDR2 as YNFKEQ. CDR3 coding DNA: TGTGCCAGCAGCCAAGACGCGCTCCGGGACAGGGGAATGGTCGGGGAGCTGTTTTTT. It yields the protein CASSQDALRDRGMVGELFF.

The rearrangement links TRBV27 to TRBJ1-1, with TRBD1 as a possible D gene (6 bases). This CDR3 spans 16 amino acids. Between the trimmed V and J ends, which lost 1 base and 5 bases, there was a span of 17 bases. Germline V CDR1 and CDR2: MNHEY, SMNVEV (reference sequence). The CDR3 sequence: CASSLLWGGAATEAFF. As DNA, the CDR3 is TGTGCCAGCAGTTTATTATGGGGGGGCGCAGCAACTGAAGCTTTCTTT.

This clone was recorded a few times. The rearrangement joins TRBV9 to TRBJ1-1; tentatively, D is TRBD1 (5 bases). V lost 3 bases, J lost 9 bases, and 9 bases lay in between. CDR3 size: 11 residues. Germline-derived CDR1 and CDR2 are SGDLS and YYNGEE. CDR3 in amino acids: CASSGSGKAFF. The CDR3 DNA sequence: TGTGCCAGCAGCGGATCAGGGAAAGCTTTCTTT. Complete variable domain (other parts from reference TRBV9 and TRBJ1-1): DSGVTQTPKHLITATGQRVTLRCSPRSGDLSVYWYQQSLDQGLQFLIQYYNGEERAKGNILERFSAQQFPDLHSELNLSSLELGDSALYFCASSGSGKAFFGQGTRLTVV.

The chain has TRBV5-4 and TRBJ1-2, with D perhaps matching TRBD1 (5 bases). Trimming took off 9 bases at V and 5 bases at J, with 23 bases between the two ends. CDR1 SGHNT and CDR2 YYREEE come from the germline V gene (reference sequence). This CDR3 is 15 amino acids long. The CDR3, as DNA: TGTGCCATCGGGGCCCCCGGGACGGCGGTTTATGGCTACACCTTC. This gives the protein CAIGAPGTAVYGYTF.

This chain links TRBV6-1 with TRBJ1-5; D is possibly TRBD1 (6 bases). The CDR3 extends over 15 amino acids. Germline V lookup: CDR1 MNHNS, CDR2 SASEGT. The V end lost 7 bases, the J end lost 0 bases, and 13 bases lay between the germline ends. CDR3 protein: CASNTGTYSNQPQHF. The CDR3 nucleotides read TGTGCCAGCAATACAGGGACGTATAGCAATCAGCCCCAGCATTTT.